This T cell receptor (beta chain) was sequenced during a study of prognosis after radiotherapy for stage I lung cancer. All patients, having had no prior chemotherapy, radiotherapy or other malignancies, were node-negative on CT and PET/CT. This CDR3 spans 12 amino acids. Germline V gives CDR1 MNHEY, CDR2 SMNVEV (reference sequence). The junction had 1 base not matched to a gene; V was cut back by 0 bases and J by 9 bases. Multiplex PCR in two rounds served to amplify TCR beta CDR3 from genomic DNA. Primers specific to each TRBV and TRBJ gene were used in first-round PCR. Via MiXCR, TCRdb re-called the multiplex PCR reads, giving one row per CDR3 protein. The sample yields more than 20,000 distinct CDR3 sequences, about 42% seen once. Study-level results: Unique TCR clone counts went down once patients had stereotactic body radiation therapy, median around 10,000 versus 6,900. Patients who went on to get distant metastases had lower Shannon entropy after stereotactic body radiation therapy. Patients with metastases reportedly showed TRBV and TRBJ gene usage that differed from patients without metastases.

As to this clonotype: What it binds is unknown.

The J gene is TRBJ1-1, the V gene TRBV27; 7 nucleotides line up with TRBD1. This sequence was found in a donor aged 50 or older with non-small cell lung cancer. Sequenced material: PBMCs, taken before or after stereotactic body radiation therapy (not recorded which). As DNA, the CDR3 is TGTGCCAGCAGTTTATCGGGACAGAAAGCTTTCTTT. It yields the protein CASSLSGQKAFF.